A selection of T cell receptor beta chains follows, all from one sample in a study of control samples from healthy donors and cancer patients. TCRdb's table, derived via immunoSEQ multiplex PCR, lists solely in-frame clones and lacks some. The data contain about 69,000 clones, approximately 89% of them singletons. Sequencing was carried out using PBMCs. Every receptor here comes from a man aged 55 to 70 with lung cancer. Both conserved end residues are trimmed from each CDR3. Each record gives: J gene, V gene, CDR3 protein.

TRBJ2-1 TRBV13 ASSSTESSYNEQF
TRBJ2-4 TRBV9 ASSRGPSFHQY
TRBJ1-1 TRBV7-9 ASSSPGELRTEAF
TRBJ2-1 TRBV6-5 ASSSAIQGIREQF
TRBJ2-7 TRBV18 ASSPPGTGEQY
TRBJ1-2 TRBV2 ASSVRGTETLNGYT
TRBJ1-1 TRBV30 AWSPPGQANTEAF
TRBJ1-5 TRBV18 ASSSRGGSNQPQH
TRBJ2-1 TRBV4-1 ASSQESHYPPEQF
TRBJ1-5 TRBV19 ASTVVQSNQPQH
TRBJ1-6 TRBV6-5 ASTSGGTGGSPLH
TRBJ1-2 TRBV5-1 ASSPWDRENGYT
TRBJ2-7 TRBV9 ASSISTGGASYEQY
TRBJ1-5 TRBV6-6 ASKADSNQPQH
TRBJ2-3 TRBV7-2 ASSLFTDTQY
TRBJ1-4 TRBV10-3 AISATGGGEKLF
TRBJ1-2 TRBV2 ASIRIPNYGYT
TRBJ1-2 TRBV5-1 ASSLATGANYGYT
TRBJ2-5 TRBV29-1 SVEVRGRSQETQY
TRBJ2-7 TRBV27 ASSYRGISSYEQY
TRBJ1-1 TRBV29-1 SVEGASRGATEAF
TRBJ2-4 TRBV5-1 ASSRDRNIQY
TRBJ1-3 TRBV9 ASSVEPGTVRNTIY
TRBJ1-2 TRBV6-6 ASSPSDYGYT